One T cell receptor (beta chain) is described in this entry. This sample stems from a study of cytomegalovirus exposure and HLA in healthy donors. The V segment lost 4 bases and the J segment 3 bases; nucleotides outside the gene matches: 4. The CDR3 runs 14 residues. Germline V gives CDR1 SGHRS, CDR2 YFSETQ. Amplification used 60 Vbeta primers and 13 Jbeta primers. The assay was immunoSEQ multiplex PCR, and TCRdb's table has in-frame clones only and misses some. The data contain more than 65,000 clones, 76% of them seen just once; the ten biggest clones take up more than 2.5%. This clonotype was sampled from a man aged 40-49 years in good health and CMV-seronegative. Sequenced: PBMCs. This rearrangement joins TRBV5-1 to TRBJ1-2, with 9 bases fitting TRBD1. The chain's CDR3 is CASSQQGADYGYTF. The CDR3 coding sequence is TGCGCCAGCAGCCAACAGGGGGCGGACTATGGCTACACCTTC.